These T cell receptor beta chains were read from a single sample in a study of response to subunit inactivated influenza vaccine. TCRdb processed the RT-PCR reads anew with MiXCR; each CDR3 protein has one entry. The sample lists more than 450,000 distinct CDR3 sequences, roughly 12% occurring once. This sample was shared with a second study, whose subject was T cells expressing NK-cell markers.

Sequenced here: PBMCs from blood, sampled on the day of vaccination. These receptors were collected from a man between 50 and 59 years old who received an inactivated influenza vaccine. The CDR3 runs from the conserved cysteine through the conserved F or W. The D gene is left open where the match is weak. Clone size is given for some rows only: seen once, a few or many times, or a class if the clone is expanded.

.	TRBV10-3	few	TRBJ1-5	CAISDGQGNQPQHF	TGTGCCATCAGTGATGGACAAGGCAATCAGCCCCAGCATTTT
TRBD1	TRBV12-3/TRBV12-4	few	TRBJ2-2	CASSVTGSNTGELFF	TGTGCCAGCAGCGTGACAGGGTCGAACACCGGGGAGCTGTTTTTT
.	TRBV20-1	many	TRBJ2-1	CSVPSRQGLLNEQFF	TGCAGTGTCCCCTCTCGGCAGGGGTTGCTCAATGAGCAGTTCTTC
.	TRBV27	.	TRBJ1-5	CASSFAGVGQPQHF	TGTGCCAGCAGTTTTGCGGGGGTGGGGCAGCCCCAGCATTTT
.	TRBV19	.	TRBJ2-1	CASTGSVLNEQFF	TGTGCCAGTACGGGATCCGTCCTCAATGAGCAGTTCTTC
.	TRBV6-2/TRBV6-3	many	TRBJ1-5	CASSYSVRGHQPQHF	TGTGCCAGCAGTTACTCAGTACGGGGGCACCAGCCCCAGCATTTT
.	TRBV28	.	TRBJ2-2	CATIGWQRTGELFF	TGTGCCACCATAGGGTGGCAGCGAACCGGGGAGCTGTTTTTT
TRBD1	TRBV5-1	.	TRBJ2-5	CASSAATGEETQYF	TGCGCCAGCAGCGCGGCGACAGGGGAAGAGACCCAGTACTTC
TRBD2	TRBV5-1	.	TRBJ2-2	CASSTTSGRALSGELFF	TGCGCCAGCAGCACCACTAGCGGGAGGGCCCTTAGCGGGGAGCTGTTTTTT
TRBD1	TRBV28	few	TRBJ1-5	CAPGPGGWSNQPQHF	TGTGCCCCCGGGCCAGGGGGATGGAGCAATCAGCCCCAGCATTTT
TRBD1	TRBV3-1	.	TRBJ2-7	CASSQGTGAGEQYF	TGTGCCAGCAGCCAGGGGACAGGCGCGGGTGAGCAGTACTTC
TRBD1	TRBV10-3	.	TRBJ1-6	CAISNRQGRNSPLHF	TGTGCCATCAGTAACAGACAGGGCAGGAATTCACCCCTCCACTTT
.	TRBV5-4	.	TRBJ2-3	CASRGRSTDTQYF	TGTGCCAGCAGAGGACGTAGCACAGATACGCAGTATTTT
TRBD1	TRBV28	few	TRBJ2-3	CASSLPPGQGTDTQYF	TGTGCCAGCAGTTTACCACCGGGACAGGGAACAGATACGCAGTATTTT
.	TRBV7-2	few	TRBJ2-3	CASSPSWTLTDTQYF	TGTGCCAGCAGCCCTAGTTGGACCCTCACAGATACGCAGTATTTT
TRBD2	TRBV10-3	.	TRBJ2-2	CAISRGGVAGELFF	TGTGCCATCAGCCGCGGGGGGGTGGCCGGGGAGCTGTTTTTT
.	TRBV24-1	few	TRBJ2-1	CATSDPGLQGEQFF	TGTGCCACCAGTGACCCCGGCCTACAGGGTGAGCAGTTCTTC
.	TRBV6-4	.	TRBJ2-1	CASSATGFGNEQFF	TGTGCCAGCAGTGCCACCGGGTTTGGCAATGAGCAGTTCTTC
TRBD1	TRBV10-3	many	TRBJ1-2	CAISDGQGYGYTF	TGTGCCATCAGTGACGGACAGGGCTATGGCTACACCTTC
.	TRBV28	.	TRBJ2-7	CASSLYGGGHEQYF	TGTGCCAGCAGTTTATACGGGGGCGGCCACGAGCAGTACTTC
.	TRBV5-6	few	TRBJ2-6	CASSLVASGVLTF	TGTGCCAGCAGCTTGGTAGCTTCTGGAGTCCTGACTTTC
.	TRBV24-1	.	TRBJ2-6	CATSGRDVGANVLTF	TGTGCCACCAGTGGTAGGGATGTTGGGGCCAACGTCCTGACTTTC
.	TRBV20-1	.	TRBJ1-1	CSAVRSRGAEAFF	TGCAGTGCCGTGAGATCCAGGGGTGCTGAAGCTTTCTTT
.	TRBV9	.	TRBJ1-1	CASSPGPGASEAFF	TGTGCCAGCAGCCCTGGACCGGGGGCATCTGAAGCTTTCTTT
.	TRBV4-3	.	TRBJ2-7	CASSQEGDNSYEQYF	TGCGCCAGCAGCCAAGAAGGGGACAACTCCTACGAGCAGTACTTC
TRBD2	TRBV29-1	.	TRBJ2-1	CSVGGGLFAGHNEQFF	TGCAGCGTTGGGGGGGGACTTTTCGCCGGGCACAATGAGCAGTTCTTC
TRBD1	TRBV30	few	TRBJ1-6	CAWRGQGVGSPLHF	TGTGCCTGGAGGGGACAGGGTGTCGGTTCACCCCTCCACTTT
.	TRBV6-2/TRBV6-3	few	TRBJ1-5	CASSYIPGGGNQPQHF	TGTGCCAGCAGTTACATCCCAGGAGGGGGCAATCAGCCCCAGCATTTT
.	TRBV7-9	many	TRBJ2-7	CASSPGFSYEQYF	TGTGCCAGCAGCCCCGGGTTCTCCTACGAGCAGTACTTC
.	TRBV3-1	.	TRBJ1-6	CASSQGSATSPLHF	TGTGCCAGCAGCCAAGGCAGTGCTACTTCACCCCTCCACTTT
.	TRBV21-1	.	TRBJ2-6	CASSKERVLSGANVLTF	TGTGCCAGCAGCAAAGAACGGGTCCTCTCTGGGGCCAACGTCCTGACTTTC
.	TRBV7-2	many	TRBJ2-2	CASSLSNTGELFF	TGTGCCAGCAGCTTATCGAACACCGGGGAGCTGTTTTTT
TRBD1	TRBV19	few	TRBJ1-5	CASARQGVNQPQHF	TGTGCCAGTGCGAGACAGGGAGTTAATCAGCCCCAGCATTTT
.	TRBV7-7	few	TRBJ2-2	CASSVGITGELFF	TGTGCTAGCAGCGTTGGAATCACCGGGGAGCTGTTTTTT
.	TRBV7-8	few	TRBJ2-3	CASSSRTADSTDTQYF	TGTGCCAGCAGCTCCCGAACGGCGGATAGCACAGATACGCAGTATTTT